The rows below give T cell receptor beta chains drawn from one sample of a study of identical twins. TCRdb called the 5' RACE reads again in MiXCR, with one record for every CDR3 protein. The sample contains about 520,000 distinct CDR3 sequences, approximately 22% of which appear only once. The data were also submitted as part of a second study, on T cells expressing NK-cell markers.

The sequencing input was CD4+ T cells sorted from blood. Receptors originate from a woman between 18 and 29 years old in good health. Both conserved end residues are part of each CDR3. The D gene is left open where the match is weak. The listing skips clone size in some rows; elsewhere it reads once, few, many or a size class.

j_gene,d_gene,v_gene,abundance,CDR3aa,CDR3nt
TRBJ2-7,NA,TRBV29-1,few,CSVGGPLEQYF,TGCAGCGTTGGGGGTCCGCTGGAGCAGTACTTC
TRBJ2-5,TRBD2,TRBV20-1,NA,CSARLAGSETQYF,TGCAGTGCTCGTTTAGCGGGGTCGGAGACCCAGTACTTC
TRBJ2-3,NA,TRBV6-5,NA,CASSYSLASGTQYF,TGTGCCAGCAGTTACTCTCTGGCGAGTGGTACGCAGTATTTT
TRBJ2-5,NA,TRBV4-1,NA,CASSQEGAKTQYF,TGCGCCAGCAGCCAAGAGGGGGCGAAGACCCAGTACTTC
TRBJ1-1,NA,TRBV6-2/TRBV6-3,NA,CASKGGQERTEAFF,TGTGCCAGCAAGGGAGGGCAGGAGAGGACTGAAGCTTTCTTT
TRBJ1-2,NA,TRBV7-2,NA,CASSLGTGYNYGYTF,TGTGCCAGCAGCTTAGGAACAGGATATAACTATGGCTACACCTTC
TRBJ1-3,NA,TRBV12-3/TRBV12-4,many,CAITISGNTIYF,TGTGCCATCACGATCTCGGGAAACACCATATATTTT
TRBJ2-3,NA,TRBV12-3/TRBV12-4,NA,CASSSGPTGTDTQYF,TGTGCCAGCAGTTCGGGGCCAACCGGGACAGATACGCAGTATTTT
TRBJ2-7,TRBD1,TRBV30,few,CAWSVLPGTAEQYF,TGTGCCTGGAGTGTTCTCCCCGGGACAGCCGAGCAGTACTTC
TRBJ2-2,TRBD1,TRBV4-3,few,CASSPPTGPGELFF,TGCGCCAGCAGCCCCCCGACAGGGCCCGGGGAGCTGTTTTTT
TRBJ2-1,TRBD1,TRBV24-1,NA,CATSELKGQGATNEQFF,TGTGCCACCAGTGAGCTGAAGGGACAGGGGGCGACCAATGAGCAGTTCTTC
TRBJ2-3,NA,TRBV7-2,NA,CASSLGPFTDTQYF,TGTGCCAGCAGCTTAGGACCCTTCACAGATACGCAGTATTTT
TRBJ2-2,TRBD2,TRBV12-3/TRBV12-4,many,CASTLAGVLGELFF,TGTGCCAGCACCCTAGCGGGAGTCCTCGGGGAGCTGTTTTTT
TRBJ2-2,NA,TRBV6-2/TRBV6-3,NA,CASSLGANRNTGELFF,TGTGCCAGCAGTCTCGGGGCAAATAGAAACACCGGGGAGCTGTTTTTT
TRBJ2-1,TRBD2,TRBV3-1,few,CASSPAGGRSYNEQFF,TGTGCCAGCAGTCCGGCGGGAGGGAGATCCTACAATGAGCAGTTCTTC
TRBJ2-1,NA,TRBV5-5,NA,CASTPGGLFYNEQFF,TGTGCCAGCACCCCAGGCGGGCTTTTCTACAATGAGCAGTTCTTC
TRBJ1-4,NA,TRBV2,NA,CASSEGLRQLRMLFF,TGTGCCAGCAGTGAGGGACTCCGACAGCTCCGAATGTTGTTTTTT
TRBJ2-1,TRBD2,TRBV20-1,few,CSAVGLASSYNEQFF,TGCAGTGCTGTGGGACTAGCGAGTTCCTACAATGAGCAGTTCTTC
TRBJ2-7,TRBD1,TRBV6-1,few,CASNRQGSHEQYF,TGTGCCAGCAATAGACAGGGGTCCCACGAGCAGTACTTC
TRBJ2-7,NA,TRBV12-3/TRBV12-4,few,CASSLTGTPPEQYF,TGTGCCAGCAGTCTAACCGGGACTCCCCCCGAGCAGTACTTC
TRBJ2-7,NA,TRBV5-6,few,CASSSRQRTYEQYF,TGTGCCAGCAGCTCACGACAGCGAACCTACGAGCAGTACTTC
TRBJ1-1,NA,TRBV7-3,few,CASSLGVTNTEAFF,TGTGCCAGCAGCTTAGGAGTCACCAACACTGAAGCTTTCTTT
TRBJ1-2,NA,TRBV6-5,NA,CASGGYYGYTF,TGTGCCAGCGGGGGTTACTATGGCTACACCTTC
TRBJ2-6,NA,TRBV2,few,CASRPEAGANVLTF,TGTGCCAGCAGACCCGAAGCTGGGGCCAACGTCCTGACTTTC
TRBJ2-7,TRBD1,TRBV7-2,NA,CASSFQTGASYEQYF,TGTGCCAGCAGCTTCCAGACAGGGGCTTCCTACGAGCAGTACTTC
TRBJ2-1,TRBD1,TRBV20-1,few,CSARDDRGNGYFF,TGCAGTGCTAGAGACGACAGGGGCAATGGTTATTTCTTC
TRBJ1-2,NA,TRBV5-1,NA,CASSLEGGWRNGYTF,TGCGCCAGCAGCTTGGAAGGGGGATGGAGGAACGGCTACACCTTC
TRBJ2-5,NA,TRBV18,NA,CASSPPMETQYF,TGTGCCAGCTCACCACCGATGGAGACCCAGTACTTC
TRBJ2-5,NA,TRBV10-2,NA,CASSEMGQETQYF,TGCGCCAGCAGTGAGATGGGTCAAGAGACCCAGTACTTC
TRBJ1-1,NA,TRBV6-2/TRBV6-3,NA,CASSYSPGKAFF,TGTGCCAGCAGTTACTCGCCAGGTAAAGCTTTCTTT
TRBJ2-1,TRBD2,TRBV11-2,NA,CASSLAISGGVRFF,TGTGCCAGCAGCTTAGCTATTAGCGGGGGGGTGCGGTTCTTC
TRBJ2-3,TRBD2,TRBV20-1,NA,CSFRTSGRKVTDTQYF,TGCAGTTTCAGGACTAGCGGGAGAAAGGTTACAGATACGCAGTATTTT
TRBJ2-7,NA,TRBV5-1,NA,CASGRDDSYEQYF,TGCGCCAGCGGCCGGGACGACTCCTACGAGCAGTACTTC
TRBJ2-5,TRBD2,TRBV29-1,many,CSVTSGIETQYF,TGCAGCGTGACGAGCGGGATTGAGACCCAGTACTTC
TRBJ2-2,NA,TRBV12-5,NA,CASGPGYRVHGELFF,TGTGCTAGTGGTCCTGGCTACAGGGTGCACGGGGAGCTGTTTTTT
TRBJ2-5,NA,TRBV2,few,CASSVDTEGTQYF,TGTGCCAGCAGTGTGGACACCGAAGGGACCCAGTACTTC
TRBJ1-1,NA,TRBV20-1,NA,CSAPTAGANTEAFF,TGCAGTGCTCCTACCGCGGGGGCGAACACTGAAGCTTTCTTT
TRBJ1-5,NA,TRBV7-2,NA,CASSERERQPQHF,TGTGCCAGCAGCGAAAGGGAACGACAGCCCCAGCATTTT
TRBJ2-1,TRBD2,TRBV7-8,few,CASRLGGANNEQFF,TGTGCCAGCAGGCTCGGGGGGGCTAACAATGAGCAGTTCTTC
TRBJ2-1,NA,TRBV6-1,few,CASAYLFQFF,TGTGCCAGTGCCTACTTATTCCAGTTCTTC
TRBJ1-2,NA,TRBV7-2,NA,CASSLYAGRGTGYTF,TGTGCCAGCAGCTTATACGCGGGGCGTGGCACGGGCTACACCTTC
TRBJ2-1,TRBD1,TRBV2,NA,CASTRNRGLDEQFF,TGTGCCAGCACCCGTAACAGGGGGCTCGATGAGCAGTTCTTC
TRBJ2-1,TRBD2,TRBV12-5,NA,CASGPGLAGGLYNEQFF,TGTGCTAGTGGCCCGGGACTAGCAGGGGGGCTCTACAATGAGCAGTTCTTC
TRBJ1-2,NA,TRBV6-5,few,CASSSSLQGYGYTF,TGTGCCAGCAGCTCCTCCCTACAGGGTTACGGCTACACCTTC
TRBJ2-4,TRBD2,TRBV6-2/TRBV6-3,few,CASSVSSGRWNGGTKNIQYF,TGTGCCAGCAGCGTATCTAGCGGGAGATGGAATGGTGGTACCAAAAACATTCAGTACTTC
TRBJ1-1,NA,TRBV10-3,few,CAISTEGTNTEAFF,TGTGCCATCTCGACGGAGGGAACGAACACTGAAGCTTTCTTT